The clone carrying this T cell receptor (beta chain) was detected once. The antigen is not known. It was second doses at about 4 or about 12 weeks that were pooled. TCRdb's table, derived via immunoSEQ multiplex PCR, lists solely in-frame clones and lacks some. The sample has more than 120,000 clones; about 86% are singletons. The data belong to a study of T cell responses to AZD1222 COVID-19 vaccine. Study conclusions and caveats: All repertoire sampling was performed exclusively after the peak T cell response. Reports indicate that nearly half of spike-specific TCRs are directed at unmutated variant regions. In a largely white British group with more females than males, clonal diversity was possibly underestimated.

The sequencing here drew on peripheral blood, taken 28 days after the second AZD1222 dose. The TCR was taken from an adult who received the AZD1222 COVID-19 vaccine.

In DNA form, the CDR3 reads TGTGCCAGCAGCCGAGACAGGGCCGTTAACTATGGCTACACCTTC. Its protein product is CASSRDRAVNYGYTF. The chain uses TRBV3-1 (or the pseudogene TRBV3-2) and TRBJ1-2; TRBD1 matches 7 bases. The CDR3 has 15 residues. Germline CDR1 LGHDT, CDR2 YNNKEL (reference sequence). Trimming at V came to 4 bases and at J to 1 base, leaving 6 bases not matched to a gene.